The following is a T cell receptor (beta chain) sequence with its context. The antigen is not known. This sample is drawn from a study of T cells expressing NK-cell markers. Study results and limitations: Whether the expanded NKG2C+ T cell clones recognized HCMV remained unclear.

TCRdb re-analyzed the 5' RACE reads; it lists each CDR3 protein once, without DNA. Its table lists 150,000 or so distinct CDR3 sequences. Germline V gene lookup returns CDR1 MNHEY and CDR2 SVGAGI. CDR3 size: 17 residues. This receptor was identified in a woman between 50 and 59 years old in good health. The J gene is TRBJ1-1, the V gene TRBV6-5; the TCRdb call, TRBD1, lacks DNA for checking. The specimen sequenced was blood T cells: a sorted CD56 or NKG2C T cell subset, CD4+ or CD8+ T cells, or bulk PBMC T cells (not recorded which). CDR3 region: CASSGTGGTSMGTEAFF.